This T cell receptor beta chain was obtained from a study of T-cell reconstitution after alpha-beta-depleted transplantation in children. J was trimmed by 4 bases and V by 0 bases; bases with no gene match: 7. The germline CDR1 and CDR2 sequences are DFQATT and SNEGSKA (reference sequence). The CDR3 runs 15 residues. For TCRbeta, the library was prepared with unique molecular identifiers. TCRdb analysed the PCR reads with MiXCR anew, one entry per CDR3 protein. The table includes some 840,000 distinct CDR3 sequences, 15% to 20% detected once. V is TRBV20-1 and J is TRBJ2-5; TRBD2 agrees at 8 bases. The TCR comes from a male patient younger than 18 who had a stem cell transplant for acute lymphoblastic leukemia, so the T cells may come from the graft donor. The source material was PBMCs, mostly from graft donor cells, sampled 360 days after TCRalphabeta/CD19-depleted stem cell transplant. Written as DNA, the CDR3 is TGCAGTGCTAGAGATCTCGGGACTAGAAGAGAGACCCAGTACTTC. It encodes CSARDLGTRRETQYF.